This T cell receptor (beta chain) was observed in a study of CD8+ T cells in alopecia areata. The treatment was: oral pan-JAK inhibitor, 5-10 mg twice daily. This clone has only a few counts. Germline CDR1 MGHRA, CDR2 YSYEKL. The CDR3 has 14 amino acids. Deletions cut 6 bases from V and 2 bases from J, with 13 bases between. Extracted from the samples, RNA was reverse transcribed into cDNA to serve as the sequencing template. Generated by immunoSEQ multiplex PCR, the TCRdb table keeps only in-frame clones and is missing some. Seen here are fewer than 200,000 clones, less than 75% observed once, and the top ten hold more than 15%.

The receptor was isolated from a human donor with alopecia areata. This sequence joins TRBV4-1 and TRBJ2-5; the D call may be TRBD1 or TRBD2 (6 bases each). The sample here was CD4+ T cells sorted from blood, taken at approximately week 56, from a patient treated with tofacitinib. DNA for the CDR3: TGCGCCAGCAGGGGTGGAGGGGGGCAAGAGACCCAGTACTTC. Residues: CASRGGGGQETQYF.